These T cell receptor beta chains were read from a single sample in a study of T cells in Graves' hyperthyroidism and ophthalmopathy. MiXCR, run by TCRdb on the multiplex PCR reads, gives a single entry per CDR3 protein. The top ten clones hold approximately 10% of a sample with hundreds of thousands of distinct CDR3 sequences, 12% to 15% of them seen once. The sequencing sample was made of blood. These receptor sequences come from a woman between 18 and 30 years old with Graves' hyperthyroidism. CDR3s include the opening cysteine and the closing phenylalanine or tryptophan. D genes are given only for firm matches. A row's size may be missing; if present it is once, few, many or a size class.

D	size	V	J	DNA	CDR3
.	many	TRBV3-1	TRBJ1-1	TGTGCCAGCAGCCAATCGTGGGTACCTGAAGCTTTCTTT	CASSQSWVPEAFF
TRBD1	many	TRBV19	TRBJ1-5	TGTGCCAGTAGTAGGACAGGGAGTAATCAGCCCCAGCATTTT	CASSRTGSNQPQHF
.	few	TRBV28	TRBJ1-1	TGTGCCAGCAGCCCAGCACCCGCTTTGAACACTGAAGCTTTCTTT	CASSPAPALNTEAFF
.	few	TRBV6-1	TRBJ1-6	TGTGCCAGCAGTTTTTCCCTAAGTACGGGCAATTCACCCCTCCACTTT	CASSFSLSTGNSPLHF
.	many	TRBV30	TRBJ2-7	TGTGCCTGGAGTGTACTGGCGGTCTTCTCCTCCTACGAGCAGTACTTC	CAWSVLAVFSSYEQYF
.	many	TRBV12-3/TRBV12-4	TRBJ2-7	TGTGCCAGCAGTTTGGTACTCCCATACGAGCAGTACTTC	CASSLVLPYEQYF
.	few	TRBV29-1	TRBJ1-1	TGCAGCCTAAGGGGCCCCGGGACTGAAGCTTTCTTT	CSLRGPGTEAFF
.	few	TRBV14	TRBJ2-2	TGTGCCAGCAGCCAAGGTGGACAGAAGACCGGGGAGCTGTTTTTT	CASSQGGQKTGELFF
.	few	TRBV3-1	TRBJ2-7	TGTGCCAGCAGTCCTACAGAGTCGGCAGATTACGAGCAGTACTTC	CASSPTESADYEQYF
.	few	TRBV6-1	TRBJ2-1	TGTGCCAGCAGGCGTATGACGCGGTCGGATGAGCAGTTCTTC	CASRRMTRSDEQFF
TRBD2	many	TRBV2	TRBJ2-1	TGTGCCAGCAGGAACGGACTAGCGGGGAATGAGCAGTTCTTC	CASRNGLAGNEQFF
.	many	TRBV27	TRBJ1-4	TGTGCCAGCAGATCGTGGAGGGGAACTAATGAAAAACTGTTTTTT	CASRSWRGTNEKLFF
.	many	TRBV12-3/TRBV12-4	TRBJ2-1	TGTGCCAGCAGGTATACAGGGAGCGCGGCCGACAATGAGCAGTTCTTC	CASRYTGSAADNEQFF
TRBD2	many	TRBV14	TRBJ2-2	TGTGCCAGCAGCCAAGCGTCTCTAGCGGGAGGTGTGCTCACCGGGGAGCTGTTTTTT	CASSQASLAGGVLTGELFF
TRBD1	many	TRBV20-1	TRBJ2-5	TGCAGTGCTAGTCGGACAGGACGGGCAGAGACCCAGTACTTC	CSASRTGRAETQYF
TRBD1	many	TRBV2	TRBJ1-2	TGTGCCAGCAGTTGGGACAGGGTAGTTGGCTACACCTTC	CASSWDRVVGYTF
TRBD2	few	TRBV7-9	TRBJ2-6	TGTGCCAGCAGCTTGACTAGCGTTGGGGCCAACGTCCTGACTTTC	CASSLTSVGANVLTF
.	many	TRBV28	TRBJ1-4	TGTGCCAGCAGTTTTCCTCAGGGGATGGGGGAAAAACTGTTTTTT	CASSFPQGMGEKLFF
.	many	TRBV28	TRBJ1-5	TGTGCCAGCAGTTTGAAAAGCAATCAGCCCCAGCATTTT	CASSLKSNQPQHF
TRBD1	many	TRBV2	TRBJ2-7	TGTGCCAGCAATCCGACAGGGCTAAGCTCCTACGAGCAGTACTTC	CASNPTGLSSYEQYF
.	many	TRBV11-2	TRBJ2-1	TGTGCCAGCAGCTTAAGGGTAGGGCCGCGAACCTACAATGAGCAGTTCTTC	CASSLRVGPRTYNEQFF
.	many	TRBV7-3	TRBJ2-5	TGTGCCAGCAGCTCCTTCGGAGGGGGCGAAGAGACCCAGTACTTC	CASSSFGGGEETQYF
TRBD2	few	TRBV7-9	TRBJ2-3	TGTGCCAGCAGCGTTCTTAGCGGGAGGGGGACAGATACGCAGTATTTT	CASSVLSGRGTDTQYF
TRBD2	.	TRBV7-9	TRBJ2-7	TGTGCCAGCAGCTCCTGGACTAGCTCTGACGAGCAGTACTTC	CASSSWTSSDEQYF
.	.	TRBV5-1	TRBJ1-3	TGCGCCAGCACGGACTCTGGAAACACCATATATTTT	CASTDSGNTIYF
.	few	TRBV20-1	TRBJ1-5	TGCAGTGCTAGAGGCGGCGAGTTGTCAAATCAGCCCCAGCATTTT	CSARGGELSNQPQHF
.	many	TRBV6-2/TRBV6-3	TRBJ2-5	TGTGCCAGCAGTTACCCGACGCCTTACTCCTCTTACCAAGAGACCCAGTACTTC	CASSYPTPYSSYQETQYF
.	.	TRBV7-2	TRBJ2-7	TGTGCCAGCATATACCAGGGTTTGTTTTTTGAGCAGTACTTC	CASIYQGLFFEQYF
.	few	TRBV2	TRBJ2-1	TGTGCCAGCAGTTTATCGTCAGGGTTTGAGCAGTTCTTC	CASSLSSGFEQFF
.	.	TRBV7-2	TRBJ2-4	TGTGCCAGCAGCTTAGTTCCTGGTAGCTGGCAAAACATTCAGTACTTC	CASSLVPGSWQNIQYF
TRBD2	few	TRBV7-2	TRBJ2-1	TGTGCCAGCAGCTTAGGTGTCTTTAGCGGGAGGACCTACAATGAGCAGTTCTTC	CASSLGVFSGRTYNEQFF
.	many	TRBV7-2	TRBJ2-3	TGTGCCAGCAGCCGCCTAGGCACTAGAAGGACAGATACGCAGTATTTT	CASSRLGTRRTDTQYF
TRBD2	.	TRBV19	TRBJ2-1	TGTGCCAGTAGTATCCTAGCGGGAGGGGTTAGTGGTGAGCAGTTCTTC	CASSILAGGVSGEQFF
TRBD1	few	TRBV19	TRBJ1-1	TGTGCCAGTATGAAGGGGGCGTGGGAGAACACTGAAGCTTTCTTT	CASMKGAWENTEAFF
.	many	TRBV6-1	TRBJ1-2	TGTGCCAGCAGTGAAGTGCTCTATGGCTACACCTTC	CASSEVLYGYTF
.	many	TRBV11-2	TRBJ2-7	TGTGCCAGCAGCTTACTAACTGGGGACACCTACGAGCAGTACTTC	CASSLLTGDTYEQYF
.	many	TRBV30	TRBJ2-7	TGTGCCTGGAGTGCGGGGGAGACTGACTACTACGAGCAGTACTTC	CAWSAGETDYYEQYF
.	few	TRBV7-9	TRBJ2-3	TGTGCCAGCAGCTTAGACTCCCCAAGGGAGTATTTT	CASSLDSPREYF
TRBD1	few	TRBV19	TRBJ1-5	TGTGCCAGTAGTAGAGGACAGGGAAGTCAGCCCCAGCATTTT	CASSRGQGSQPQHF
.	few	TRBV20-1	TRBJ1-1	TGCAGTGCCCCCGACCCGGGGGCGAAGGCTTTCTTT	CSAPDPGAKAFF
TRBD1	.	TRBV9	TRBJ2-1	TGTGCCAGCAGCGTAGAGGGGACAGGAGGGAATGAGCAGTTCTTC	CASSVEGTGGNEQFF
.	few	TRBV12-3/TRBV12-4	TRBJ1-2	TGTGCCAGCACCCAACGAACTTTTTCCTATGGCTACACCTTC	CASTQRTFSYGYTF
TRBD2	few	TRBV7-8	TRBJ2-1	TGTGCCAGCAGCTTAATCCTAGCGGGAGGAATGTACAATGAGCAGTTCTTC	CASSLILAGGMYNEQFF
TRBD1	.	TRBV10-2	TRBJ2-1	TGCGCCAGCAGGCCGGGACAGGGGGTTGGTGAGCAGTTCTTC	CASRPGQGVGEQFF
.	many	TRBV28	TRBJ1-5	TGTGCCAGCGTCCCAGGGCTCGCCGCCCTGAATCAGCCCCAGCATTTT	CASVPGLAALNQPQHF
.	.	TRBV4-3	TRBJ1-2	TGCGCCAGCAGCCGGGTATCTGGACCTACCAACTATGGCTACACCTTC	CASSRVSGPTNYGYTF
TRBD2	many	TRBV30	TRBJ2-1	TGTGCCTGGAGTATCGGGGGGAACAATGAGCAGTTCTTC	CAWSIGGNNEQFF
TRBD2	many	TRBV5-6	TRBJ2-1	TGTGCCAGCAGCCCCGGGACTAGCTACTACAATGAGCAGTTCTTC	CASSPGTSYYNEQFF
.	few	TRBV28	TRBJ1-1	TGTGCCAGCAGACTGGTCCACACTGAAGCTTTCTTT	CASRLVHTEAFF
.	.	TRBV24-1	TRBJ2-5	TGTGCCACCAGTGTCTCCCACGATCTACAAGAGACCCAGTACTTC	CATSVSHDLQETQYF
.	.	TRBV28	TRBJ1-2	TGTGCCAGCAGTTTTCGGGTTGGGCCGGATGGCTACACCTTC	CASSFRVGPDGYTF
.	.	TRBV7-2	TRBJ2-6	TGTGCCAGCAGCTTATCGGCCGGGGTACCTGGGGCCAACGTCCTGACTTTC	CASSLSAGVPGANVLTF
TRBD1	many	TRBV7-9	TRBJ2-1	TGTGCCAGCAGCTCTTGGACAGGGTACGACAATGAGCAGTTCTTC	CASSSWTGYDNEQFF
.	many	TRBV7-9	TRBJ2-7	TGTGCCAGCTCCCGAGGGTCTACCTACGAGCAGTACTTC	CASSRGSTYEQYF
TRBD2	.	TRBV27	TRBJ2-7	TGTGCCAGCAGCTTGAGCGGGAGTAACAACGAGCAGTACTTC	CASSLSGSNNEQYF
.	once	TRBV11-2	TRBJ2-7	TGTGCCAGCGAGAGGGGCTACCGAAGCTCCTGCGAGCAGTACTTC	CASERGYRSSCEQYF
.	few	TRBV5-1	TRBJ2-5	TGCGCCAGCAGGCTGCAGGGGCCCGGCGTACAAGAGACCCAGTACTTC	CASRLQGPGVQETQYF
.	many	TRBV6-1	TRBJ2-1	TGTGCCAGCAGTGAAGTGGGGCCAGGGCCCTCTGATGAGCAGTTCTTC	CASSEVGPGPSDEQFF
.	many	TRBV27	TRBJ2-7	TGTGCCAGCAGTTTCTCGGCCAGTCCTGGGGAGCAGTACTTC	CASSFSASPGEQYF
.	.	TRBV6-2/TRBV6-3	TRBJ2-7	TGTGCCAGCAGCAAGGAAGGGACACCCCCCTACGAGCAGTACTTC	CASSKEGTPPYEQYF